These 32 T cell receptor beta chains share one sample of origin, sequenced in a study of CD8+CD57+ T cells in acquired aplastic anemia. Genomic DNA, the template, was used for profiling of the TCR beta VDJ and CDR3. Using its own MiXCR run on the reads, TCRdb lists one record per CDR3 protein. Here the sample spans some 410,000 distinct CDR3 sequences, 65% to 80% being singletons. Sequenced: sorted CD4+, CD8+, or CD8+CD57+ T cells (not recorded which) from PBMCs. The source is a human donor in good health, serving as a control.

Concerning this clonotype itself: Given the absence of the conserved phenylalanine or tryptophan at the CDR3 end, a read error is likely. The limits of the CDR3 on the DNA are not certain, so only TCRdb's listed CDR3 is given. This rearrangement joins TRBV2 to TRBJ1-3; TRBD1, the table's D call, lacks a check against the DNA. Termini included, the CDR3 measures 16 amino acids. The germline gives CDR1 SNHLY, CDR2 FYNNEI. CDR3 amino acids: CASRTGGDSEAFFGQG.

This chain connects TRBV11-2 to TRBJ1-1, with D hard to call. With 5 bases removed from V and 2 bases from J, the gap between germline ends came to 12 bases. CDR1 is SGHAT, CDR2 FQNNGV, per germline. The CDR3 loop spans 14 amino acids. The CDR3 sequence: CASSTTAGNTEAFF. CDR3 DNA: TGTGCCAGCAGCACGACGGCGGGAAACACTGAAGCTTTCTTT.

The chain joins TRBV20-1 to TRBJ1-2, with D possibly TRBD1 on 5 matching bases. CDR3 length: 14 residues. Per the germline V gene, CDR1 is DFQATT and CDR2 is SNEGSKA (reference sequence). V was shortened by 1 base and J by 5 bases, with 14 bases between the two germline ends. CDR3 in DNA: TGCAGTGCTAGAGGTACCGTGGGGGGATATGGCTACACCTTC. Translated, it gives CSARGTVGGYGYTF.

The chain uses TRBV4-1 and TRBJ1-2; 9 bases fit TRBD1. From germline, CDR1 is MGHRA and CDR2 YSYEKL. The CDR3 loop spans 14 amino acids. V trimming: 5 bases; J trimming: 7 bases; junction bases outside the gene matches: 8. The DNA for the CDR3 is TGCGCCAGCAGCGCGAACAGGGGGCAGGGTGGCTACACCTTC. Its translation is CASSANRGQGGYTF.

This chain uses TRBV9 with TRBJ1-2; the D is unclear. This CDR3 has 17 amino acids. Germline loops: CDR1 SGDLS, CDR2 YYNGEE. The V end lost 3 bases, the J end lost 2 bases, and 20 bases lay between the germline ends. CDR3 sequence: CASSGEGGEVSNYGYTF. As DNA, the CDR3 is TGTGCCAGCAGCGGGGAGGGAGGAGAGGTATCGAACTATGGCTACACCTTC.

The chain employs TRBV19 and TRBJ1-5, with D uncertain. The length of the CDR3 is 14 residues. V was shortened by 4 bases and J by 15 bases, with 22 bases between the two germline ends. Germline V gene sequence: CDR1 LNHDA, CDR2 SQIVND (reference sequence). The CDR3 protein is CASSSTYRTLLAHF. CDR3 DNA sequence: TGTGCCAGTAGTAGTACCTATAGAACTCTGCTCGCGCATTTT.

As concerns this clonotype: Sequence at one end of the junction differs from germline and may be a read error. The chain employs TRBV5-1 and TRBJ2-2; TRBD1 matches at 7 bases. There are 14 residues in the CDR3. From germline, CDR1 is SGHRS and CDR2 YFSETQ. CDR3 residues: CASSLTGTTGELFF. The CDR3 DNA reads as TGTGCCAGCAGCTTGACAGGGACCACCGGGGAGCTGTTTTTT.

Points on this clonotype: Compared with germline, one end of the junction differs, possibly owing to a read error. This rearrangement joins TRBV20-1 to TRBJ2-7; D possibly uses TRBD1 or TRBD2 (5 bases each). The V gene's germline CDR1 is DFQATT and CDR2 SNEGSKA (reference sequence). The CDR3 length is 13 residues. CDR3 nucleotides: TGCAGCGCTAGTGGGGAGAGGACATTTCAGCAGTACTTC. Translated: CSASGERTFQQYF.

On this clonotype itself: In this CDR3 the conserved last residue, phenylalanine or tryptophan, is missing, so a read error is likely. No DNA is shown, since the ends of the CDR3 on it are uncertain; the CDR3 is the one TCRdb lists. The chain couples TRBV19 to TRBJ1-4. The CDR3 spans 14 amino acids, including both terminal residues. Looked up from germline, CDR1 is LNHDA and CDR2 is SQIVND (reference sequence). The chain's CDR3 is CASSLGATNVTLFL.

The chain is built from TRBV15 and TRBJ2-7; 9 nucleotides align to TRBD2. Germline-derived CDR1 and CDR2 are LNHNV and YYDKDF (reference sequence). The junction had 19 bases not matched to a gene; V was cut back by 5 bases and J by 2 bases. The CDR3 runs 19 residues. The CDR3, as DNA: TGTGCCACCAGCCCACCAGCCCGCCTCGGGGTAGCGGGGGCCTACGAGCAGTACTTC. It encodes CATSPPARLGVAGAYEQYF.

V and J are TRBV7-3 and TRBJ2-2, with a possible D match to TRBD1 (5 bases). V shed 6 bases and J shed 4 bases, with 12 bases lying between them. The V gene's germline CDR1 is SGHTA and CDR2 FQGTGA. CDR3 length: 14 residues. CDR3 residues: CASRSTAGTGELFF. CDR3 nucleotide sequence: TGTGCCAGCAGGTCGACAGCCGGCACCGGGGAGCTGTTTTTT.

This clonotype was seen only a few times. The genes are TRBV6-5 and TRBJ2-2; no clear D gene. This CDR3 is 11 amino acids long. Germline V gene data show CDR1 as MNHEY and CDR2 as SVGAGI. Trimming cost V 7 bases and J 6 bases, with 6 bases left between them. CDR3 DNA: TGTGCCAGCACCAGAGCCGGGGAGCTGTTTTTT. It yields the protein CASTRAGELFF.

Comments on this clonotype: The junction does not match germline at one end; this may be a read error. The chain is built from TRBV7-2 and TRBJ2-7; TRBD2 might be the D (7 bases). Germline loops: CDR1 SGHTA, CDR2 FQGNSA. There are 14 residues in the CDR3. The CDR3 sequence: CASSFPGRGATEYF. CDR3 DNA sequence: TGCGCCAGCAGCTTCCCGGGACGGGGGGCTACGGAGTACTTC.

With regard to this clonotype: An end of the junction does not agree with germline; a read error may underlie this. The chain has TRBV20-1 and TRBJ1-2, with D hard to call. Germline CDR1 is DFQATT and CDR2 is SNEGSKA (reference sequence). This CDR3 region has 8 residues. The CDR3 sequence: CSASLDSF. The CDR3 region has the DNA TGCAGTGCTAGCCTGGACTCCTTC.

This clonotype occurred many times. This chain's CDR3 is CASSQRTRQETQYF. In DNA, the CDR3 is TGCGCCAGCAGCCAGCGGACGCGACAAGAGACCCAGTACTTC. The chain recombines TRBV4-1 with TRBJ2-5; no definite D call. Trimming left V 3 bases short and J 2 bases short, with 10 bases between. CDR1 MGHRA and CDR2 YSYEKL come from the germline V gene. The CDR3 sequence is 14 residues long.

The rearrangement links TRBV12-3 or TRBV12-4 to TRBJ1-2; possibly TRBD1 for D (5 bases). This CDR3 contains 14 residues. V gave up 3 bases and J gave up 8 bases, with 16 bases separating them. CDR3 nucleotide sequence: TGTGCCAGCAGTTTTAGGGACGGAACTAGGGGCTACACCTTC. Protein sequence: CASSFRDGTRGYTF.

The J gene is TRBJ1-6, the V gene TRBV10-2, with D possibly being TRBD1 (5 bases). This CDR3 region has 16 residues. The V end was cut by 2 bases, the J end by 7 bases, with 15 bases between. The V gene's germline CDR1 is WSHSY and CDR2 SAAADI. CDR3 nucleotides: TGCGCCAGCAGTGAGAGGTGGGGCGGACCCAATTCACCCCTCCACTTT. Translation gives CASSERWGGPNSPLHF.

For this clonotype: One end of the junction fails to match germline, which may point to a read error. The V call is TRBV9, the J call TRBJ1-5; possibly TRBD1 for D (5 bases). Germline CDR1 and CDR2: SGDLS and YYNGEE. The CDR3 has 13 amino acids. CDR3 nucleotides: TGTGCCAGCAGTGGACCGGGGCAAGAGACCCAGCACTTT. Residues: CASSGPGQETQHF.

The V call is TRBV7-3, the J call TRBJ2-7; TRBD2 agrees at 9 bases. CDR3 length: 16 amino acids. Germline V gives CDR1 SGHTA, CDR2 FQGTGA. With 2 bases clipped from V and 6 bases from J, the junction kept 11 bases outside the gene matches. CDR3 nucleotide sequence: TGTGCCAGCAGCTTAGAGGGGCGGGAGGGCCGGGGCGAGCAGTACGTC. Its translation: CASSLEGREGRGEQYV.

A remark on this clonotype: Likely a read error: the CDR3 ends without its conserved phenylalanine or tryptophan. V is TRBV7-9 and J is TRBJ1-1; TRBD1 aligns across 8 bases. The V and J ends lost 6 bases and 11 bases, in that order; junction bases with no gene match: 11. Per the germline V gene, CDR1 is SEHNR and CDR2 is FQNEAQ (reference sequence). CDR3 length equals 13 residues. The CDR3 loop reads CASSVDRGLQAFY. The CDR3 bases are TGTGCCAGCAGTGTCGACAGGGGACTTCAGGCTTTCTAT.

In regard to this clonotype: The junction does not match germline at one end; this may be a read error. The V gene is TRBV19, the J gene TRBJ1-4; weak D call: TRBD1 (5 bases). CDR1 and CDR2 (germline): LNHDA, SQIVND (reference sequence). The CDR3 covers 16 residues. CDR3 sequence (DNA): TGTGCCAGTAGTCCCGGGCCAGGGAGCGGTGAGCAGTTCTTGTTGTTT. As protein: CASSPGPGSGEQFLLF.

This clonotype has just one count. The chain combines TRBV20-1 with TRBJ2-7, with 11 nucleotides matching TRBD2. Germline-derived CDR1 and CDR2 are DFQATT and SNEGSKA (reference sequence). This CDR3 is built from 14 residues. V lost 2 bases, J lost 0 bases, and 0 bases stayed unmatched. This chain's CDR3 is CSARLAGGSYEQYF. The CDR3 DNA reads TGCAGTGCTAGACTAGCGGGGGGCTCCTACGAGCAGTACTTC.

On this clonotype itself: The germline gene is not matched at one end of the junction; a read error may be the cause. The chain combines TRBV10-3 with TRBJ1-5; the match to TRBD2 covers 12 bases. The J call is uncertain, as TRBJ2-3 better fits the DNA end. Germline V CDR1 and CDR2: ENHRY, SYGVKD. CDR3 length: 15 residues. CDR3 nucleotide sequence: TGTGCCAGCAGGACACTAGCGGGGGGTACCGATACCCAGTATTTT. It specifies CASRTLAGGTDTQYF.

The chain employs TRBV5-4 and TRBJ1-2; D might be TRBD1 (6 bases). The germline gives CDR1 SGHNT, CDR2 YYREEE (reference sequence). The CDR3 extends over 14 amino acids. The V and J ends lost 1 base and 5 bases respectively, with 12 bases between them. CDR3 coding DNA: TGTGCCAGCAGCTTGTCTACAGGGTTTTATGGCTACACCTTC. Protein: CASSLSTGFYGYTF.

About this clonotype itself: At one end, the junction sequence differs from germline, possibly due to a read error. The chain employs TRBV15 and TRBJ2-1, with TRBD2 identical over 8 bases. The CDR3 length is 15 residues. Germline V lookup: CDR1 LNHNV, CDR2 YYDKDF (reference sequence). CDR3 in amino acids: CATSPPPGGHNEHSF. The CDR3 DNA is TGTGCCACCAGCCCCCCCCCGGGGGGGCACAATGAGCACTCCTTC.

This clonotype was found a few times. The chain combines TRBV29-1 with TRBJ1-1, with 7 bases matching TRBD1. Per germline, CDR1 SQVTM and CDR2 ANQGSEA. V lost 8 bases, J lost 5 bases, and 14 bases stayed unmatched. The CDR3 length is 14 residues. CDR3 bases: TGCAGCATTCAGACGACAGGGACAAAGACTGAAGCTTTCTTT. This gives the protein CSIQTTGTKTEAFF.

A note on this clonotype: The limits of the CDR3 on the DNA are not certain, so only TCRdb's listed CDR3 is given. This chain connects TRBV7-2 to TRBJ2-1. A total of 14 residues make up the CDR3, ends included. CDR1 is SGHTA and CDR2 is FQGNSA in the germline V gene. The CDR3 loop is CASSLPRLTFGSGF.

Concerning this clonotype: A much larger clone lies a single base off, so this may be a read error. This chain connects TRBV11-2 to TRBJ2-1; 11 bases are a match to TRBD2. Germline V gene sequence: CDR1 SGHAT, CDR2 FQNNGV. CDR3 size: 16 residues. CDR3 region: CASRPRVAGGPLEQFF. In DNA form, the CDR3 reads TGCGCCAGCAGGCCGAGAGTAGCGGGGGGGCCTTTGGAGCAGTTCTTC.

This clonotype has only a few counts. J is TRBJ1-2 and V is TRBV25-1, with D possibly being TRBD1 (5 bases). CDR1 is MGHDK and CDR2 is SYGVNS in the germline V gene. The V gene lost 1 base and the J gene lost 4 bases, with 16 bases spanning the gap. The CDR3 sequence is 16 residues long. DNA of the CDR3: TGTGCCAGCAGTGAATTTGGCAGGCCAAGGGGCTATGGCTACACCTTC. Its translation: CASSEFGRPRGYGYTF.

The chain recombines TRBV29-1 with TRBJ2-5, with D perhaps assigned TRBD1 or TRBD2 (5 bases each). Trimming pared 2 bases from V and 3 bases from J, leaving 7 bases between. The CDR3 sequence is 12 residues long. Germline V gene lookup returns CDR1 SQVTM and CDR2 ANQGSEA. The CDR3 sequence: CSVEWGKETQYF. CDR3 DNA: TGCAGCGTTGAATGGGGGAAAGAGACCCAGTACTTC. Combining the CDR3 with reference TRBV29-1 and TRBJ2-5 gives the whole variable domain SAVISQKPSRDICQRGTSLTIQCQVDSQVTMMFWYRQQPGQSLTLIATANQGSEATYESGFVIDKFPISRPNLTFSTLTVSNMSPEDSSIYLCSVEWGKETQYFGPGTRLLVL.

The rearrangement links TRBV20-1 to TRBJ2-5; D ambiguous. Germline CDR1 is DFQATT and CDR2 is SNEGSKA (reference sequence). The CDR3 spans 14 residues. V dropped 0 bases and J dropped 7 bases, with 15 bases sitting between them. CDR3: CSARDRSELWTQYF. The CDR3 nucleotides are TGCAGTGCTAGAGACAGGTCGGAGTTATGGACCCAGTACTTC.

This clonotype was detected a few times. The chain is built from TRBV2 and TRBJ2-7; tentatively, D is TRBD1 or TRBD2 (5 bases each). CDR1 SNHLY and CDR2 FYNNEI come from the germline V gene. CDR3 size: 11 residues. CDR3: CASSLEGTGTV. The CDR3 DNA is TGTGCCAGCAGTTTGGAAGGCACGGGGACCGTC.